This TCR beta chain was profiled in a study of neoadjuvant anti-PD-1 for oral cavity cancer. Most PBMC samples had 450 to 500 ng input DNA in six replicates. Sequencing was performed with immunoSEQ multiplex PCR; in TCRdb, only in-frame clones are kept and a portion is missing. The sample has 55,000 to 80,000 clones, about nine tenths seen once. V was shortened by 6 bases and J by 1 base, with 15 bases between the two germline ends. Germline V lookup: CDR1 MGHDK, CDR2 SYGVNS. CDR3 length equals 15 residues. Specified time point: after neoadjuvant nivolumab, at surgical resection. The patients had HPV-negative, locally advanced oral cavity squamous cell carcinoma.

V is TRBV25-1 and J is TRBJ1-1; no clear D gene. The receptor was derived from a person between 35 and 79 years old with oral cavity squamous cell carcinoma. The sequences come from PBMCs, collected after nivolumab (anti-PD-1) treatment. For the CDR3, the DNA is TGTGCCAGCAGGGAGGGTTTGGTTAAGAACACTGAAGCTTTCTTT. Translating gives CASREGLVKNTEAFF.